This T cell receptor beta chain was documented in a study of shared clonotypes between healthy human individuals. Study-wide points: An effect of sequencing depth on clonotype sharing among donors was expected. Unshared clonotypes carried lower generation probabilities than those common to all four donors. Sharing across four donors was seen in roughly 5% of naive CD4 clonotypes. The sampled material consisted only of blood, and tissue repertoires are likely to differ.

TCRdb's table, derived via immunoSEQ multiplex PCR, lists solely in-frame clones and lacks some. The table records about 2.4 million clones, around nine tenths of them present only once. About this clone: What it binds is not known.

The sequenced sample consisted of naive CD4+ T cells sorted from blood. The sample's subset: CD45RA+ positively selected. This TCR was sampled from a man aged 18 to 29 in good health.

Written as DNA, the CDR3 is TGTGCCAGCAGGGAACAGGCGCGGAACACTGAAGCTTTCTTT. Protein: CASREQARNTEAFF. The V call is TRBV6-6, the J call TRBJ1-1, with D maybe TRBD1 (5 bases). Trimming stripped 6 bases from V and 1 base from J, with 12 bases between. This CDR3 is 14 amino acids long. The V gene's germline CDR1 is MNHNY and CDR2 SVGAGI (reference sequence).